Below are 10 T cell receptor beta chains sequenced from a single sample in a study of radiotherapy plus CTLA-4 blockade in lung cancer. The method was immunoSEQ multiplex PCR; TCRdb's version includes in-frame clones alone and lacks a portion of them. The profile shows some 87,000 clones, around four fifths of them singletons. Sequenced material: peripheral blood, taken from a patient treated with radiotherapy plus ipilimumab. The receptors were sampled from a human donor with non-small cell lung cancer that progressed on radiotherapy plus ipilimumab.

The genes are TRBV6-1 and TRBJ2-7; a possible D gene is TRBD2 (5 bases). V dropped 3 bases and J dropped 1 base, with 10 bases sitting between them. Germline V gives CDR1 MNHNS, CDR2 SASEGT. CDR3 length equals 14 residues. The CDR3 loop reads CASSERAWSYEQYF. In DNA, the CDR3 is TGTGCCAGCAGTGAGAGGGCTTGGTCCTACGAGCAGTACTTC.

Of note for this clone: At one end the junction does not follow the germline gene, possibly because of a read error. This chain uses TRBV28 with TRBJ2-7; 9 nucleotides align to TRBD2. This CDR3 spans 14 amino acids. The V gene's germline CDR1 is MDHEN and CDR2 SYDVKM. This CDR3 is CVSSRSGGVGEQYF. CDR3 bases: TGTGTCAGCAGTCGTAGCGGGGGAGTAGGCGAGCAGTACTTC.

The rearrangement links TRBV7-6 to TRBJ2-7; D is ambiguous. V lost 3 bases and J 5 bases, leaving 17 bases between the germline ends. Per the germline V gene, CDR1 is SGHVS and CDR2 is FNYEAQ. This CDR3 has 15 amino acids. CDR3 sequence reads: CASSFRLSNRDEQYF. The CDR3 DNA sequence: TGTGCCAGCAGCTTTAGGCTCTCTAACCGGGACGAGCAGTACTTC.

The gene calls are TRBV19 and TRBJ2-5; D remains unclear. Germline loops: CDR1 LNHDA, CDR2 SQIVND (reference sequence). CDR3 length: 14 residues. V was cut by 5 bases and J by 2 bases, with 12 bases left in between. Written as DNA, the CDR3 is TGTGCCAGTAGTGACTGGGTGGAACAAGAGACCCAGTACTTC. Translation: CASSDWVEQETQYF.

This sequence joins TRBV5-1 and TRBJ2-2; the D gene is possibly TRBD1 (6 bases). The V end lost 4 bases, the J end lost 1 base, and 17 bases lay between the germline ends. This CDR3 contains 17 residues. From germline, CDR1 is SGHRS and CDR2 YFSETQ. The CDR3 here is CASSPLSMTGNTGELFF. CDR3 bases: TGCGCCAGCAGCCCCCTTTCTATGACAGGGAACACCGGGGAGCTGTTTTTT.

The rearrangement joins TRBV19 to TRBJ1-5, with D maybe TRBD1 (5 bases). This CDR3 contains 15 residues. The germline V and J ends were trimmed by 9 bases and 4 bases, with 19 bases remaining between them. Germline assignment: CDR1 LNHDA and CDR2 SQIVND (reference sequence). CDR3 protein: CASRDQGVVNQPQHF. DNA of the CDR3: TGTGCCAGCCGGGATCAGGGAGTCGTTAATCAGCCCCAGCATTTT.

The rearrangement joins TRBV18 to TRBJ2-3; D not resolved. Germline CDR1 reads KGHSH; CDR2 reads LQKENI. This CDR3 has 14 residues. Between the trimmed V and J ends, which lost 3 bases and 2 bases, there was a span of 9 bases. In DNA, the CDR3 is TGTGCCAGCTCACCCAAATCGCTCACAGATACGCAGTATTTT. It yields the protein CASSPKSLTDTQYF.

The CDR3 protein is CASSLAPPADTQYF. Written as DNA, the CDR3 is TGCGCCAGCAGCTTAGCCCCCCCCGCAGATACGCAGTATTTT. This sequence joins TRBV5-1 and TRBJ2-3; D remains unclear. Deletions cut 2 bases from V and 4 bases from J, with 11 bases between. This CDR3 spans 14 amino acids. The germline V gene has CDR1 SGHRS and CDR2 YFSETQ.

The chain carries TRBV7-9 and TRBJ2-1, with D perhaps matching TRBD2 (6 bases). Between the trimmed V and J ends, which lost 5 bases and 8 bases, there was a span of 7 bases. The CDR3 has 11 amino acids. In germline, CDR1 is SEHNR, CDR2 FQNEAQ (reference sequence). CDR3 sequence: CASSRLDEQFF. DNA of the CDR3: TGTGCCAGCAGCCGACTAGATGAGCAGTTCTTC.

The CDR3 loop reads CASSLETGWDTEAFF. The CDR3 DNA follows: TGTGCCAGCAGCTTAGAAACAGGGTGGGACACTGAAGCTTTCTTT. The chain joins TRBV7-2 to TRBJ1-1, with TRBD1 as a possible D gene (6 bases). CDR3 length: 15 amino acids. CDR1 and CDR2 from the germline V gene are SGHTA and FQGNSA. Trimming removed 1 base from V and 3 bases from J, with 12 bases in between.